This T cell receptor beta chain is from a study of metastatic and nonmetastatic thyroid tumors. This clone is medium-sized by share. Until they underwent thyroid surgery, no patient had received any treatment. Germline V gene sequence: CDR1 MNHNS, CDR2 SASEGT. V lost 6 bases and J lost 5; bases outside the gene matches: 8. The CDR3 extends over 14 amino acids. TCRdb reanalyzed the PCR reads with MiXCR. The repertoire consists of more than 20,000 clones, with approximately 24% occurring once and the leading ten covering approximately 5.9%. The chain links TRBV6-1 to TRBJ2-5, with 8 bases aligning to TRBD1. What was sequenced was tumor tissue. The sequence came from a female donor with papillary thyroid cancer or a benign thyroid nodule (not recorded which). Some clones in this sample may be carry-over from other donors' samples. In nucleotides, the CDR3 is TGTGCCAGCAGACGCGGACAGGGTTGGGAGACCCAGTACTTC. This gives the protein CASRRGQGWETQYF.